This entry is about one T cell receptor (beta chain). Its antigen is currently not known. Per-base quality was not reported, and no clone a single base away is much larger than it. Samples from volunteer blood donors who had recovered from COVID-19 were contributed by a second Seattle source. Whole blood was collected in K2EDTA tubes by collaborating institutions according to the institutions' own protocols. For TCRbeta analysis, collaborators shipped samples as frozen whole blood, isolated PBMCs, or DNA extracted from either of those sample types. The immunoSEQ Assay, a bias-controlled multiplex PCR, was used to amplify TCRbeta CDR3 regions from genomic DNA. The study's own analysis went as follows. Nucleated cell counts per sample were estimated from amplification of reference gene primers within the assay. Sequence reads were collapsed and filtered to measure the absolute abundance of every unique TCRbeta CDR3 rearrangement. For each sample, productive Simpson clonality was calculated as the square root of Simpson's diversity index over productive rearrangements. TCRdb limited this immuneACCESS table to in-frame rearrangements with V and J called. A share of clones is missing; checked studies link under half to unresolved V genes, and the rest is unexplained. V, J and clone size were drawn from that table, and D and trimming were deduced from the DNA. Across this sample there are around 270,000 clones, with roughly 86% seen only once. 8.5% to 10% of the sample lies in the top ten.

The germline V gene (reference sequence) yields LNHDA for CDR1 and SQIVND for CDR2. V is cut back by 5 bases and J by 3 bases, with 5 bases in the junction unmatched. There are 17 amino acids in the CDR3, from cysteine to phenylalanine inclusive. The sequence is cut down to CDR3 DNA, 51 bases in frame from base 1. The sample comes from a study of blood T cell repertoires in COVID-19 (dated by TCRdb to the early 2020s). For context, the study as a whole: Collaborator samples came from the United States, Italy and Spain and covered acute and convalescent phases of COVID-19. Nearly every sample came with metadata listing a de-identified subject ID, COVID-19 status, age in years and sex. Subjects who had been exposed to COVID-19, were actively infected with it, or had recovered from it provided the deeply sampled blood TCRbeta repertoires that made up the dataset. The material from the prospective study consisted of cDNA or gDNA derived from T cells, B-cell-depleted T cells, or PBMCs. The repertoires were released in a freely available public database meant as a resource for research on the immune response to SARS-CoV-2. The samples were drawn from two sources: the first 160 participants of the ongoing ImmuneRACE study, and 1,254 subjects contributed by 6 global collaborators. Where available, HLA class I and class II types were taken from metadata supplied by the sample provider and were not determined by assay-based typing.

Study-level results and caveats: Clinical and demographic metadata were provided uncurated, with the amount varying by source and participant.

The rearranged chain carries TRBV19 and TRBJ2-1, with 15 middle bases fitting TRBD2. The sequence was obtained from a man aged 35 to 55 who had recovered from COVID-19. The source material was peripheral blood. The encoded CDR3 is CASSAQGLAGGYNEQFF. The nucleotide sequence reads as follows: TGTGCCAGTAGTGCGCAGGGACTAGCGGGGGGCTACAATGAGCAGTTCTTC.